The clone carrying this TCR beta chain appeared once. V lost 6 bases to trimming and J lost 8 bases; unmatched junction nucleotides: 5. The CDR3 consists of 14 residues. CDR1 is MNHNS, CDR2 SASEGT, per germline. Measured with immunoSEQ multiplex PCR; TCRdb has only the in-frame clones, and not every one. The table lists tens of thousands of clones, roughly 86% of them singletons, with about 5.1% in the top ten. The source of the sample is a study of technical replicates of blood from a handful of donors. The specimen sequenced was PBMCs. The sequence derives from a human donor in good health. Some clones in this sample may be carry-over from other donors' samples. This chain uses TRBV6-1 with TRBJ1-4; TRBD1 agrees at 11 bases. The CDR3, as DNA: TGTGCCAGCAGGGGGGACAGGGGGGAGGAAAAACTGTTTTTT. This translates into CASRGDRGEEKLFF.